This TCR beta chain was sequenced for a study of blood T cell repertoires in COVID-19. At the level of the study: PBMCs, B-cell-depleted T cells, or T cells provided the cDNA or gDNA that made up the material.

CDR1 and CDR2 from the germline V gene are LGHDT and YNNKEL (reference sequence). The CDR3 contains 18 residues. V gave up 0 bases and J gave up 1 base; unmatched junction bases: 6. Seattle patient enrollment occurred during active infection, with longitudinal follow-up thereafter. Source study methods: Reference gene primer amplification yielded estimated nucleated cell counts. Repertoires were generated with immunoSEQ multiplex PCR, while TCRdb's copy carries only in-frame clones and drops some. V and J calls and clone size are those listed in that table; D and trimming were worked out from the DNA. The table has roughly 410,000 clones, more than 70% seen once.

The chain carries TRBV3-1 (or the pseudogene TRBV3-2) and TRBJ2-5, with TRBD2 matching 12 bases. The TCR was taken from a woman aged 60-75 years with COVID-19, enrolled during active disease. Sequenced input: peripheral blood. In DNA form, the CDR3 reads TGTGCCAGCAGCCAAGATAGGACTAGCGGGGTATTCCAAGAGACCCAGTACTTC. It encodes CASSQDRTSGVFQETQYF.